The source of this TCR beta chain is a study of blood T cell repertoires in COVID-19. Study as a whole: COVID-19 samples, acute and convalescent, were from the United States, Italy and Spain. T cells, B-cell-depleted T cells, or PBMCs provided the cDNA or gDNA that served as material.

V lost 4 bases and J lost 9; bases outside the gene matches: 7. Germline V gene lookup returns CDR1 LNHDA and CDR2 SQIVND (reference sequence). CDR3 length: 13 residues. As processed by the authors: Reference gene primers were amplified, and this amplification served to estimate nucleated cell counts. Method: immunoSEQ multiplex PCR; TCRdb's copy keeps in-frame clones and lacks some. Clone size and V and J calls were adopted from that table, with D and trimming inferred from the DNA. The table has fewer than 150,000 clones, roughly 84% seen once; the top ten hold about 8%. J is TRBJ2-3 and V is TRBV19, with TRBD1 matching 7 bases. Sequencing used peripheral blood. The sequence came from a human donor in a cohort sampled during active COVID-19. CDR3 DNA sequence: TGTGCCAGTAGTAATCGGGCGACAGGGACGCAGTATTTT. Translation: CASSNRATGTQYF. The variable domain in full, with the rest retrieved from reference TRBV19 and TRBJ2-3, is DGGITQSPKYLFRKEGQNVTLSCEQNLNHDAMYWYRQDPGQGLRLIYYSQIVNDFQKGDIAEGYSVSREKKESFPLTVTSAQKNPTAFYLCASSNRATGTQYFGPGTRLTVL.